This record looks at one TCR beta chain sequence and its context. Authors' data handling: Counts of nucleated cells, estimated from reference gene primer amplification, were obtained. The repertoire was sequenced with immunoSEQ multiplex PCR; TCRdb's copy has only in-frame clones and lacks some. D and trimming come from the DNA, and the V and J calls and clone size come from that table. The sample carries approximately 670,000 clones, around 89% recorded once. The sample originates from a study of blood T cell repertoires in COVID-19. In the study overall: There were acute and convalescent COVID-19 samples, and they came from the United States, Italy and Spain. Sample material is recorded as cDNA or gDNA derived from T cells, B-cell-depleted T cells, or PBMCs.

The specimen sequenced was peripheral blood. The source is a woman younger than 30 with acute or convalescent COVID-19.

The CDR3 loop reads CASSFGSNTEAFF. Written as DNA, the CDR3 is TGTGCCAGCAGTTTCGGGTCGAACACTGAAGCTTTCTTT. The genes are TRBV27 and TRBJ1-1, with D uncertain. The CDR3 is 13 amino acids. V dropped 3 bases and J dropped 1 base, with 6 bases sitting between them. The germline V gene encodes CDR1 MNHEY and CDR2 SMNVEV (reference sequence).